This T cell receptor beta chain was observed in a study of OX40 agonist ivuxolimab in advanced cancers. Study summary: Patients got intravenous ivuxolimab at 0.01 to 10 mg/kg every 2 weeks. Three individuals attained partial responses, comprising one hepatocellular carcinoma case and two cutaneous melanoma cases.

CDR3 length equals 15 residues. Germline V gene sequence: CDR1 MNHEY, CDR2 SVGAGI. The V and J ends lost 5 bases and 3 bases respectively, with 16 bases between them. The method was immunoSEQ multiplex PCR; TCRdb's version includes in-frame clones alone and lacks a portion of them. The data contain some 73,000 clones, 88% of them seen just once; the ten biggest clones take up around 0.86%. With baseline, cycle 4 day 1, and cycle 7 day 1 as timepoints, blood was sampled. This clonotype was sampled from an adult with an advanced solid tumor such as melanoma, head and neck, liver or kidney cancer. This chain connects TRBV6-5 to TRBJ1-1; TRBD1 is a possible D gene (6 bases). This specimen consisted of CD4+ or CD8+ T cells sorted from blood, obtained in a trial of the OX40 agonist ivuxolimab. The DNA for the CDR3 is TGTGCCAGCAGTCCCGATACGGGGGCCGACACTGAAGCTTTCTTT. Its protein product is CASSPDTGADTEAFF.